The clone carrying this TCR beta chain appeared once. CDR1 SNHLY and CDR2 FYNNEI come from the germline V gene. The CDR3 totals 14 residues. The ends were cut back, 5 bases at V and 8 bases at J, with 16 bases in the middle. Repertoires were generated with immunoSEQ multiplex PCR, while TCRdb's copy carries only in-frame clones and drops some. This table holds about 650,000 clones, around 95% found once. The naive CD8 subset, CD45RO-negative cells positively selected for CCR7, excluded terminally differentiated effector memory CD45RA+ cells. The data originate from a study of shared clonotypes between healthy human individuals.

The specimen was naive CD8+ T cells sorted from blood. The clonotype originates from a young woman in good health. The chain combines TRBV2 with TRBJ2-1, with D tentatively TRBD2 (6 bases). CDR3 nucleotides: TGTGCCAGCAGTACCCCGGGACTCAACCATGAGCAGTTCTTC. As protein: CASSTPGLNHEQFF.